This T cell receptor (beta chain) was captured in a study of T cell responses to AZD1222 COVID-19 vaccine. Clones were read by immunoSEQ multiplex PCR, and TCRdb kept only the in-frame ones, dropping some. The data show under 140,000 clones, around 80% seen once. Trimming removed 6 bases from V and 0 bases from J; junction bases left unmatched: 8. The CDR3 loop spans 16 amino acids. The germline V gene has CDR1 MGHDK and CDR2 SYGVNS. The sample here was peripheral blood, taken on day 0 of AZD1222 vaccination. This sequence was found in an adult in good health. The V gene is TRBV25-1, the J gene TRBJ2-1; 7 nucleotides match TRBD2. The CDR3 DNA reads as TGTGCCAGCAGCAGGGAGGGATTTCTCTCCTACAATGAGCAGTTCTTC. It specifies CASSREGFLSYNEQFF.